These T cell receptor beta chains were read from a single sample in a study of blood T cells in healthy people across ages. TCRdb passed the 5' RACE reads through MiXCR, listing each CDR3 protein once. The sample holds 1.5 million to 1.8 million distinct CDR3 sequences, around 40% seen once. The sequencing sample was made of blood. The receptors come from a woman between 18 and 29 years old in good health. The CDR3 runs from the conserved cysteine through the conserved F or W. A D gene is named only where the DNA matches it firmly. Clone size is stated in some rows and not others, as once, few, many or a class when expanded.

D gene,J gene,V gene,clone size,CDR3 DNA,CDR3 protein
-,TRBJ1-2,TRBV19,few,TGTGCCAGTAGTAAACACCTTGGTTATGGCTACACCTTC,CASSKHLGYGYTF
-,TRBJ1-6,TRBV5-1,-,TGCGCCAGCAGCTTGGGACACGGAAATTCACCCCTCCACTTT,CASSLGHGNSPLHF
TRBD2,TRBJ2-1,TRBV25-1,-,TGTGCCAGCAGTTCCCACCCGGGGCGGGAGGGCCGAGGCTCCTACAATGAGCAGTTCTTC,CASSSHPGREGRGSYNEQFF
-,TRBJ1-1,TRBV6-5,-,TGTGCCAGCAGTCGCTCAGGGGCCCCCTTTGAAGCTTTCTTT,CASSRSGAPFEAFF
-,TRBJ2-7,TRBV30,-,TGTGCCTGGAGTGTAATGGGCGAGCAGTACTTC,CAWSVMGEQYF
TRBD1,TRBJ2-1,TRBV7-9,few,TGTGCCAGCAGGGGGACAGGGGTCAACTACAATGAGCAGTTCTTC,CASRGTGVNYNEQFF
-,TRBJ2-7,TRBV29-1,-,TGCAGCGTTGAAGGGACCCCCGGCAATGAGCAGTACTTC,CSVEGTPGNEQYF
-,TRBJ2-7,TRBV29-1,-,TGCAGCGTCCTAGGAGTCCGTTCGGGGACATCCTACGAGCAGTACTTC,CSVLGVRSGTSYEQYF
TRBD1,TRBJ1-2,TRBV27,-,TGTGCCAGCAGTTTACTGACAGGGGGCCGTGGCTATGGCTACACCTTC,CASSLLTGGRGYGYTF
-,TRBJ1-2,TRBV20-1,-,TGCAGTGCTTCCGGGAGAGTCCGGAGCCATGGCTACACCTTC,CSASGRVRSHGYTF
-,TRBJ2-7,TRBV20-1,once,TGCAGTGCTAGAGATCCAGGGCGGCTAAACTCCTACGAGCAGTACTTC,CSARDPGRLNSYEQYF
TRBD1,TRBJ1-1,TRBV29-1,-,TGCAGCGTTGTGGGACAGTACGCGAACACTGAAGCTTTCTTT,CSVVGQYANTEAFF
-,TRBJ2-3,TRBV11-1,-,TGTGCCAGCAGCTCCCAAACCCTCACAGATACGCAGTATTTT,CASSSQTLTDTQYF
TRBD2,TRBJ2-7,TRBV7-9,-,TGTGCCAGCAGCCCCCGAGCGGGATTGAGCTCCTACAATGAGCAGTACTTC,CASSPRAGLSSYNEQYF
TRBD2,TRBJ2-3,TRBV6-5,-,TGTGCCAGCAGTTACTTGGGACTACCTAGCACAGATACGCAGTATTTT,CASSYLGLPSTDTQYF
-,TRBJ2-7,TRBV12-3/TRBV12-4,-,TGTGCCAGCAGTTTAGTGGGACATACCCACGAGCAGTACTTC,CASSLVGHTHEQYF
-,TRBJ2-2,TRBV27,-,TGTGCCAGCAGTGTAACTTTCACCGGGGAGCTGTTTTTT,CASSVTFTGELFF
-,TRBJ1-2,TRBV29-1,many,TGCAGCGTTGGGCATCCTAACTATGGCTACACCTTC,CSVGHPNYGYTF
-,TRBJ2-1,TRBV20-1,few,TGCAGTGCTAGAGTCGGGATCGGCAATGAGCAGTTCTTC,CSARVGIGNEQFF
-,TRBJ2-1,TRBV20-1,once,TGCAGTGCTAGAGTAGTACCCTCTGAGCAGTTCTTC,CSARVVPSEQFF
-,TRBJ1-1,TRBV29-1,-,TGCAGCGCAGCGACGCTACAGAACACTGAAGCTTTCTTT,CSAATLQNTEAFF
-,TRBJ1-6,TRBV29-1,many,TGCAGCGTGAGTGGGGGCGAAGGTTCACCCCTCCACTTT,CSVSGGEGSPLHF
-,TRBJ2-3,TRBV7-2,few,TGTGCCAGCAGTAACGTTCTAGCCCACACAGATACGCAGTATTTT,CASSNVLAHTDTQYF